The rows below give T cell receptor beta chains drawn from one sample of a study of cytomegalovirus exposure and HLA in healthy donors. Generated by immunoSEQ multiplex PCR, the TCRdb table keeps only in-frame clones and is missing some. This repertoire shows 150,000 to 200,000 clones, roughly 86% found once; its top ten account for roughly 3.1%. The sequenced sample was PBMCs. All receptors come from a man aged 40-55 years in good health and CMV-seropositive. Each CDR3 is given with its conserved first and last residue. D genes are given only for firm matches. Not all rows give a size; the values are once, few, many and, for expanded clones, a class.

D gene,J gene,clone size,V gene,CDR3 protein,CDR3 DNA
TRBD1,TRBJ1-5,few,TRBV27,CASSLSDREGQPQHF,TGTGCCAGCAGTTTATCTGACAGGGAAGGTCAGCCCCAGCATTTT
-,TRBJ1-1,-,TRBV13,CASSLPLSEAFF,TGTGCCAGCAGCTTACCCCTTTCTGAAGCTTTCTTT
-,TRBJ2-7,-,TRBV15,CATSRDRDIGRLF,TGTGCCACCAGCAGAGATCGTGATATAGGGAGACTCTTC
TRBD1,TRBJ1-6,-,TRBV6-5,CASSEQGDNSPLHF,TGTGCCAGCAGTGAACAGGGGGATAATTCACCCCTCCACTTT
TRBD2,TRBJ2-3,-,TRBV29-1,CSVIGLAGGDTQYF,TGCAGCGTCATAGGACTAGCGGGGGGTGATACGCAGTATTTT
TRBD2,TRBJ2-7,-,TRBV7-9,CSSSAYIAGGSSYEQYF,TGTTCCAGCAGCGCTTATATAGCGGGGGGCAGCTCCTACGAGCAGTACTTC
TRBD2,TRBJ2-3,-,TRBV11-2,CASSHWASGDTDTQYF,TGTGCCAGCAGTCACTGGGCTAGCGGGGACACAGATACGCAGTATTTT
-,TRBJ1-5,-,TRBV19,CASTETNSNQPQHF,TGTGCCAGTACCGAGACAAACTCCAATCAGCCCCAGCATTTT
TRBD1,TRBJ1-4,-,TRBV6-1,CASTTTGVPNEKLFF,TGTGCCAGCACCACAACAGGGGTTCCTAATGAAAAACTGTTTTTT
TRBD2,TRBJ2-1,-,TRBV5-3,CARSLRSSSGRVSSYNEQFF,TGTGCCAGAAGCTTGAGGTCGTCTAGCGGGAGGGTAAGCTCCTACAATGAGCAGTTCTTC
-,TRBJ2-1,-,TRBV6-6,CASRGGTHEQFF,TGTGCCAGCAGGGGTGGGACTCATGAGCAGTTCTTC
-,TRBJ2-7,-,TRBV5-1,CASSLIGGYEQYF,TGCGCCAGCAGCTTGATTGGCGGGTACGAGCAGTACTTC
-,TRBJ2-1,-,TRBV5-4,CASSRTPRFQFF,TGTGCCAGCAGCCGGACTCCCCGGTTCCAGTTCTTC
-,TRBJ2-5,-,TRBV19,CATPSEWGPKETQYF,TGTGCCACCCCCTCTGAGTGGGGGCCAAAAGAGACCCAGTACTTC
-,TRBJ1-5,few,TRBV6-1,CATRDASGQPQHF,TGTGCCACCAGAGACGCTTCCGGGCAGCCCCAGCATTTT
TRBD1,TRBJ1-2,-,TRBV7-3,CASSPGQGALGVGYTF,TGTGCCAGCAGCCCGGGACAGGGGGCCCTGGGCGTCGGCTACACCTTC
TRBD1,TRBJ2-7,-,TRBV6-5,CASITGGDPYEQYF,TGTGCCAGCATTACAGGGGGCGACCCCTACGAGCAGTACTTC
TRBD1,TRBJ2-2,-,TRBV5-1,CASSPTGGGELFF,TGCGCCAGCAGTCCTACAGGGGGCGGGGAGCTGTTTTTT
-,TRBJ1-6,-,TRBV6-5,CASRGLGNSPLHF,TGTGCCAGCAGGGGACTGGGAAATTCACCCCTCCACTTT
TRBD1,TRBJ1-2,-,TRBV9,CACSVGQSGGYGYTF,TGTGCCTGCAGCGTAGGACAGTCAGGGGGCTATGGCTACACCTTC
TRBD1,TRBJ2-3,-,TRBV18,CASSSGQVQGDTDTQYF,TGTGCCAGCTCCTCCGGACAGGTTCAAGGTGACACAGATACGCAGTATTTT
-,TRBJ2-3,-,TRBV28,CASSSPFGAGSTDTQYF,TGTGCCAGCAGTTCCCCGTTCGGTGCGGGAAGCACAGATACGCAGTATTTT
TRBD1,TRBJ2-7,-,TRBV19,CASSIGRGRTYEQYF,TGTGCCAGTAGTATTGGCAGGGGGCGAACGTACGAGCAGTACTTC
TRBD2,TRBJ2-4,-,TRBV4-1,CASSLSRVAGGPSSKNIQYF,TGCGCCAGCAGCCTCAGTCGGGTAGCGGGGGGGCCGAGTAGCAAAAACATTCAGTACTTC
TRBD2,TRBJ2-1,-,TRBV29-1,CSVEARDRATSGRWNEQFF,TGCAGCGTTGAAGCCCGGGACAGGGCGACTAGCGGGAGGTGGAATGAGCAGTTCTTC
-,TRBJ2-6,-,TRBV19,CASSMASSGANVLTF,TGTGCCAGTAGTATGGCCAGCTCTGGGGCCAACGTCCTGACTTTC
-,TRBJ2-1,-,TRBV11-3,CASSGDSSYNEQFF,TGTGCCAGCTCAGGGGATAGCTCCTACAATGAGCAGTTCTTC
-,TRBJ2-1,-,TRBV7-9,CASNLRGGSYNEQFF,TGTGCCAGCAACCTCCGAGGGGGTTCCTACAATGAGCAGTTCTTC
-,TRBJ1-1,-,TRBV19,CASTRSPNAEAFF,TGTGCCAGTACCCGGAGCCCCAACGCTGAAGCTTTCTTT
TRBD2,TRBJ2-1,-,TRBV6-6,CASSSPGLAGEQFF,TGTGCCAGCAGTTCACCAGGACTAGCGGGTGAGCAGTTCTTC
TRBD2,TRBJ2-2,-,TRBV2,CASSRASGDTGELFF,TGTGCCAGCAGTAGGGCTAGCGGGGACACCGGGGAGCTGTTTTTT
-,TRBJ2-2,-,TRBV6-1,CASRKEGVDTGELFF,TGTGCCAGCAGAAAAGAGGGGGTTGACACCGGGGAGCTGTTTTTT
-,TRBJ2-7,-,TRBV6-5,CASSYGRGASSYEQYF,TGTGCCAGCAGTTATGGCCGTGGAGCGAGCTCCTACGAGCAGTACTTC
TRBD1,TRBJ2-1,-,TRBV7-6,CASSLRSGTGGWDEQFF,TGTGCCAGCAGCTTAAGGTCCGGGACAGGGGGCTGGGATGAGCAGTTCTTC
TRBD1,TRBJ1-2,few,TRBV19,CASSNPRDRGSGYTF,TGTGCCAGTAGTAACCCCCGGGACAGGGGTTCGGGCTACACCTTC
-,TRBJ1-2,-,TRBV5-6,CASSDTRAEYGYTF,TGTGCCAGCAGCGACACCAGGGCCGAGTATGGCTACACCTTC
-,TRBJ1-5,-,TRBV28,CASSLGRRGLHSQPQHF,TGTGCCAGCAGTTTGGGCCGGCGGGGACTCCATTCTCAGCCCCAGCATTTT
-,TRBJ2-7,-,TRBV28,CASSSVYEQYF,TGTGCCAGCAGTTCCGTCTACGAGCAGTACTTC
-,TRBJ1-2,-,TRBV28,CASSTPDYGYPF,TGTGCCAGCAGCACCCCCGACTATGGCTACCCCTTC
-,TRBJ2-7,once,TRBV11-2,CASRSQGTYEQYF,TGTGCCAGCAGGTCACAGGGTACCTACGAGCAGTACTTC
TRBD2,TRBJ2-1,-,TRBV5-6,CASSLPLGTSGYNEQFF,TGTGCCAGCAGCTTGCCCCTGGGGACTAGCGGCTACAATGAGCAGTTCTTC
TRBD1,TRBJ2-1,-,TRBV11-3,CASSLHQRGHNEQFF,TGTGCCAGCAGCTTACATCAGAGGGGGCACAATGAGCAGTTCTTC